A selection of T cell receptor beta chains follows, all from one sample in a study of blood T cell repertoires in COVID-19. Here immunoSEQ multiplex PCR was the method, and the copy in TCRdb shows in-frame clones only, minus some. The sample has about 82,000 clones, 85% seen once; the top ten hold 15% to 20%. Sequencing was carried out using peripheral blood. The receptors shown here come from an elderly man with active or convalescent COVID-19. Both conserved end residues are part of each CDR3. The D gene is left open where the match is weak. For some rows the clone size is stated as once, few or many, or as a class when expanded; others skip it.

TRBD1	15	TRBV29-1	-	TRBJ2-3	CSVEEHRGLGDTQYF	TGCAGCGTTGAAGAACACAGGGGGCTTGGAGATACGCAGTATTTT
-	13	TRBV19	-	TRBJ1-2	CASSEESSYGYTF	TGTGCCAGTAGCGAGGAGAGTTCTTATGGCTACACCTTC
-	13	TRBV7-7	-	TRBJ1-5	CASSFQGQQPQHF	TGTGCTAGCAGCTTTCAGGGTCAGCAGCCCCAGCATTTT
-	15	TRBV7-9	-	TRBJ1-1	CASSLNMGENTEAFF	TGTGCCAGCAGCTTAAATATGGGCGAGAACACTGAAGCTTTCTTT
-	12	TRBV29-1	-	TRBJ2-5	CSVGPTGETQYF	TGCAGCGTCGGCCCGACGGGGGAGACCCAGTACTTC
-	13	TRBV10-1	-	TRBJ2-5	CASSGQIQETQYF	TGCGCCAGCAGTGGACAGATCCAAGAGACCCAGTACTTC
TRBD2	14	TRBV5-6	-	TRBJ2-3	CASSGLAGTDTQYF	TGTGCCAGCAGCGGACTAGCGGGAACAGATACGCAGTATTTT
-	13	TRBV24-1	-	TRBJ1-2	CATSGSRTDGYTF	TGTGCCACCAGTGGATCCCGGACAGATGGCTACACCTTC
-	13	TRBV7-9	many	TRBJ1-5	CASSPQVNQPQHF	TGTGCCAGCAGCCCGCAGGTCAATCAGCCCCAGCATTTT
-	13	TRBV2	-	TRBJ1-5	CASTTGSEQPQHF	TGTGCCAGCACTACAGGGTCAGAGCAGCCCCAGCATTTT
TRBD1	12	TRBV4-2	-	TRBJ1-2	CASTTGSYGYTF	TGTGCCTCCACGACAGGGTCCTATGGCTACACCTTC
-	16	TRBV11-3	few	TRBJ2-1	CASSRESGDLGNEQFF	TGTGCCAGCAGCCGGGAATCGGGAGATTTGGGCAATGAGCAGTTCTTC
-	17	TRBV15	-	TRBJ1-3	CATSREYPRNSGNTIYF	TGTGCCACCAGCAGAGAATATCCGCGAAACTCTGGAAACACCATATATTTT
TRBD1	15	TRBV11-3	-	TRBJ2-2	CASSPGTANTGELFF	TGTGCCAGCAGCCCCGGGACAGCGAACACCGGGGAGCTGTTTTTT
TRBD2	15	TRBV30	-	TRBJ2-2	CAWSAGLAGTGELFF	TGTGCCTGGAGTGCCGGACTAGCGGGAACCGGGGAGCTGTTTTTT
TRBD1	14	TRBV7-9	-	TRBJ1-2	CASSLGTGGGGYTF	TGTGCCAGCAGCTTAGGGACAGGGGGTGGCGGCTACACCTTC
-	14	TRBV5-4	-	TRBJ2-3	CASSLDGRTDTQYF	TGTGCCAGCAGCTTGGATGGCCGCACAGATACGCAGTATTTT
TRBD2	12	TRBV7-2	-	TRBJ2-1	CASTTGLSSGFF	TGTGCCAGCACCACAGGCCTGTCTAGCGGGTTCTTC
-	18	TRBV4-2	-	TRBJ1-3	CASSQDPSRRDSGNTIYF	TGTGCCAGCAGCCAAGATCCGTCACGGAGGGACTCTGGAAACACCATATATTTT
-	13	TRBV11-3	-	TRBJ2-3	CASSLDTPDTQYF	TGTGCCAGCAGCTTAGACACTCCAGATACGCAGTATTTT
TRBD1	14	TRBV19	-	TRBJ1-5	CASKSGGINQPQHF	TGTGCCAGTAAGTCAGGGGGGATCAATCAGCCCCAGCATTTT
TRBD2	14	TRBV5-4	-	TRBJ2-5	CASSLDGGSETQYF	TGTGCCAGCAGCTTGGATGGCGGGAGTGAGACCCAGTACTTC
TRBD2	19	TRBV10-2	few	TRBJ2-1	CASSGTSGFGRKSFNEQFF	TGCGCCAGCTCCGGGACTAGCGGCTTCGGGCGGAAATCGTTCAATGAGCAGTTCTTC
-	13	TRBV30	-	TRBJ1-1	CAWSVQVNTEAFF	TGTGCCTGGAGTGTACAAGTGAACACTGAAGCTTTCTTT